The next 7 T cell receptor beta chains were all read from a single sample in a study of T cell responses to AZD1222 COVID-19 vaccine. Generated by immunoSEQ multiplex PCR, the TCRdb table keeps only in-frame clones and is missing some. Here the sample spans 60,000 to 100,000 clones, around 92% being singletons. Sequencing used peripheral blood, obtained on day 0 of MenACWY control vaccination. The receptors derive from an adult in good health.

The chain has TRBV2 and TRBJ2-3, with 8 bases matching TRBD1. Germline CDR1 SNHLY, CDR2 FYNNEI. The ends lost 2 bases at V and 2 bases at J; junction bases unmatched: 6. The CDR3 runs 16 residues. The CDR3 here is CASSETTGGPTDTQYF. The CDR3 nucleotides are TGTGCCAGCAGTGAAACAACAGGGGGACCCACAGATACGCAGTATTTT.

This clone was seen a single time. The chain joins TRBV24-1 to TRBJ2-7; TRBD1 agrees at 8 bases. With 3 bases clipped from V and 0 bases from J, the junction kept 3 bases outside the gene matches. This CDR3 spans 15 amino acids. Germline V lookup: CDR1 KGHDR, CDR2 SFDVKD. CDR3 nucleotide sequence: TGTGCCACCAGTGATGCGGGACAGGCCTCCTACGAGCAGTACTTC. Amino acid sequence: CATSDAGQASYEQYF.

The rearrangement uses TRBV28 and TRBJ2-7; 13 bases are a match to TRBD2. V lost 6 bases and J lost 7; bases outside the gene matches: 6. Germline-derived CDR1 and CDR2 are MDHEN and SYDVKM. The CDR3 totals 14 residues. DNA of the CDR3: TGTGCCAGCAGCACACTAGCGGGAGGGGATGAGCAGTACTTC. Translated, it gives CASSTLAGGDEQYF.

The sample holds a few counts of this clone. The V and J genes are TRBV28 and TRBJ1-3; D remains ambiguous. Germline assignment: CDR1 MDHEN and CDR2 SYDVKM. This CDR3 has 15 amino acids. V was shortened by 5 bases and J by 0 bases, with 11 bases between the two germline ends. The CDR3 reads CASSLLTSSGNTIYF. In DNA, the CDR3 is TGTGCCAGCAGTCTATTGACGAGCTCTGGAAACACCATATATTTT.

V usage is TRBV4-3 and J usage is TRBJ2-1; 10 nucleotides match TRBD2. Germline V gene data show CDR1 as LGHNA and CDR2 as YSLEER. The J segment lost 4 bases and the V segment lost 1 base, leaving 13 bases of the junction unmatched. CDR3 length equals 19 residues. As DNA, the CDR3 is TGCGCCAGCAGCCAAGTCGGGGCTAGCGGGGGTACGGGTTACAATGAGCAGTTCTTC. Protein: CASSQVGASGGTGYNEQFF.

J is TRBJ2-3 and V is TRBV6-5, with 12 bases fitting TRBD2. V dropped 2 bases and J dropped 7; count of bases not matched to a gene: 4. CDR1 MNHEY and CDR2 SVGAGI come from the germline V gene. CDR3 length equals 15 residues. CDR3 residues: CASSYKLAGGYTQYF. In DNA form, the CDR3 reads TGTGCCAGCAGTTACAAACTAGCGGGAGGATATACGCAGTATTTT.

J is TRBJ2-5 and V is TRBV15; TRBD2 agrees at 8 bases. The length of the CDR3 is 15 residues. Losses at the gene ends were 1 base for V and 4 bases for J; bases not matched to a gene: 5. Germline-derived CDR1 and CDR2 are LNHNV and YYDKDF (reference sequence). CDR3 DNA: TGTGCCACCAGCAGAGGGACTAGCTCGGTAGAGACCCAGTACTTC. This codes for CATSRGTSSVETQYF. Based on the CDR3 plus reference TRBV15 and TRBJ2-5, the full variable domain is DAMVIQNPRYQVTQFGKPVTLSCSQTLNHNVMYWYQQKSSQAPKLLFHYYDKDFNNEADTPDNFQSRRPNTSFCFLDIRSPGLGDTAMYLCATSRGTSSVETQYFGPGTRLLVL.